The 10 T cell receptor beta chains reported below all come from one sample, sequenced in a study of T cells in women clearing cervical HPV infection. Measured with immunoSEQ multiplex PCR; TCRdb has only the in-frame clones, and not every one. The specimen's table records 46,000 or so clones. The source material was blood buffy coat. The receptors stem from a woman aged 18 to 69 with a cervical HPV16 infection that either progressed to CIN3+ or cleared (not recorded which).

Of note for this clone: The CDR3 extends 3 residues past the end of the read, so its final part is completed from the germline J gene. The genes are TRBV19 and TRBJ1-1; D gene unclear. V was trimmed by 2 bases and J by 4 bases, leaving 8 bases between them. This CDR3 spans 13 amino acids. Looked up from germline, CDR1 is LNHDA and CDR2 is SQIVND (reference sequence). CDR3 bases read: TGTGCCAGTAGTATATCAAGAGCCACTGAA. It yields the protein CASSISRATE. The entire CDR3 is CASSISRATEAFF.

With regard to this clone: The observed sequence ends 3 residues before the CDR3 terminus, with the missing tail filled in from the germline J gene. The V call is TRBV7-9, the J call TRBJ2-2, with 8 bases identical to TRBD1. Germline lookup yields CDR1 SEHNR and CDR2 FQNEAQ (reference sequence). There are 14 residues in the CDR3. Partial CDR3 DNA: TGTGCCAGCAGCTGGACAGGGACGAATGAAAAG. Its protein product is CASSWTGTNEK. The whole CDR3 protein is CASSWTGTNEKLFF.

The CDR3 DNA, read in part, is TGTGCCAGCAGCTTAGCGCTGGGACAAGTCTACGAG. Translated, it gives CASSLALGQVYE. The CDR3 in full is CASSLALGQVYEQYF. The chain couples TRBV7-2 to TRBJ2-7; weak D call: TRBD1 (6 bases). The CDR3 goes on 3 residues after the read ends, and that part is filled in from the germline J gene. The V end was cut by 0 bases, the J end by 3 bases, with 12 bases between. CDR1 and CDR2 from the germline V gene are SGHTA and FQGNSA. CDR3 length equals 15 residues.

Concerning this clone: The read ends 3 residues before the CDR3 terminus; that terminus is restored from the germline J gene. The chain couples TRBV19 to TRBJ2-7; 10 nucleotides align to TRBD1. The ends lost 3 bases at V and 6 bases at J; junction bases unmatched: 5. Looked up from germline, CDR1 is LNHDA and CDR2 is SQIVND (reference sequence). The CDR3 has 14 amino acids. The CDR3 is CASSIFGTGVEQYF. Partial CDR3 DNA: TGTGCCAGTAGTATCTTCGGGACAGGGGTCGAG.

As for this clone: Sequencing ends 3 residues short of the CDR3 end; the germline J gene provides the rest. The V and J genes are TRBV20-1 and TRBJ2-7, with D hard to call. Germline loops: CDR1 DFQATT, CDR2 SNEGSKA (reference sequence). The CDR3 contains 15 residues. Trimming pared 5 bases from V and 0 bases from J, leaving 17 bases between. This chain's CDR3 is CSASAPPSASYEQYF. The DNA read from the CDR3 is TGCAGTGCTTCAGCCCCCCCCAGCGCCTCCTACGAG.

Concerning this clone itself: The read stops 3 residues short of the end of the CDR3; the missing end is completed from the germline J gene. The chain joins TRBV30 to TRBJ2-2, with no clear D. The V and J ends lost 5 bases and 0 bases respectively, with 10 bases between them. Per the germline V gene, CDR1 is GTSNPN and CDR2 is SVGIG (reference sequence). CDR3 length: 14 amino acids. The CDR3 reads CAWGPRANTGELFF. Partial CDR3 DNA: TGTGCCTGGGGGCCTCGCGCGAACACCGGGGAG.

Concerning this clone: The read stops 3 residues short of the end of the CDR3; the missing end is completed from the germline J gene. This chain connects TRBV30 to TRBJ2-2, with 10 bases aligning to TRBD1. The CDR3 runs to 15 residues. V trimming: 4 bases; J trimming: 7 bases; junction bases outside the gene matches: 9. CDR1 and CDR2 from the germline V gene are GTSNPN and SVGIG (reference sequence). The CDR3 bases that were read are TGTGCCTGGATTATCGGGACAGGGGTTATCGGGGAG. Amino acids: CAWIIGTGVIGE. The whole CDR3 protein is CAWIIGTGVIGELFF.

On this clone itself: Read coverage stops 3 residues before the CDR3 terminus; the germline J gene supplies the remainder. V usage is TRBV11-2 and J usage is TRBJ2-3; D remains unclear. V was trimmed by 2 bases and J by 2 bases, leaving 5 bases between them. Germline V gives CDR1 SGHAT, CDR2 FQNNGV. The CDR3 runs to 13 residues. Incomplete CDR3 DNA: TGTGCCAGCAGCTTATTACTCACAGATACG. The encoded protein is CASSLLLTDT. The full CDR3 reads CASSLLLTDTQYF.

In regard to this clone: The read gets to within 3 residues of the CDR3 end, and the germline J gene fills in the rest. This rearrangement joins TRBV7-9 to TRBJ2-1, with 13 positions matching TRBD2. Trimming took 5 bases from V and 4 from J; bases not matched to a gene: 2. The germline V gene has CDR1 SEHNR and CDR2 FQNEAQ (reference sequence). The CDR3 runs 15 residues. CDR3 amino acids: CASSLGLAGYNEQFF. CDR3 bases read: TGTGCCAGCAGCCTGGGACTAGCGGGATACAATGAG. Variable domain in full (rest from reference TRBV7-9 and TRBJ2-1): DTGVSQNPRHKITKRGQNVTFRCDPISEHNRLYWYRQTLGQGPEFLTYFQNEAQLEKSRLLSDRFSAERPKGSFSTLEIQRTEQGDSAMYLCASSLGLAGYNEQFFGPGTRLTVL.

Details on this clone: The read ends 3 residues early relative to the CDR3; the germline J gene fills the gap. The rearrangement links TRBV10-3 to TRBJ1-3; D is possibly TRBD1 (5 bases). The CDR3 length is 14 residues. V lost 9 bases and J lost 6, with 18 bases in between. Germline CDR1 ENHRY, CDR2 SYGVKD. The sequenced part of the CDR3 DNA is TGTGCCATGGCCCGGACGGGGGATTCAAACACC. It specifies CAMARTGDSNT. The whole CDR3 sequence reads CAMARTGDSNTIYF.